This is a list of T cell receptor beta chains from one sample in a study of T cell repertoires in cytomegalovirus infection. Using its own MiXCR run on the reads, TCRdb lists one record per CDR3 protein. The table records 350,000 to 500,000 distinct CDR3 sequences, approximately 31% of them present only once. Sequencing used PBMCs. The receptor set was obtained from a human donor in good health (CMV status not recorded). Some clones in this sample may be carry-over from other donors' samples. CDR3s include the opening cysteine and the closing phenylalanine or tryptophan. D genes are given only for firm matches. Expanded clones get a size class; other rows say once, few or many, or leave the size out.

cdr3_nt: TGTGCCAGCAGTGAAAATCAGTACGTTCACTCTGGGGCCAACGTCCTGACTTTC
cdr3_aa: CASSENQYVHSGANVLTF
d_call: -
j_call: TRBJ2-6
clone_size: many
v_call: TRBV6-1

cdr3_nt: TGTGCCAGCAGTTCCGGGACTAGCTATCAGGAGCAGTTCTTC
cdr3_aa: CASSSGTSYQEQFF
d_call: TRBD2
j_call: TRBJ2-1
clone_size: few
v_call: TRBV7-9

cdr3_nt: TGTGCCAGCAGCTTGTTAGACAGGGGAAATTCACCCCTCCACTTT
cdr3_aa: CASSLLDRGNSPLHF
d_call: TRBD1
j_call: TRBJ1-6
clone_size: few
v_call: TRBV7-2

cdr3_nt: TGTGCCAGCAGCTTAGCCAGGGTGGGATACCAAGAGACCCAGTACTTC
cdr3_aa: CASSLARVGYQETQYF
d_call: -
j_call: TRBJ2-5
clone_size: many
v_call: TRBV7-8

cdr3_nt: TGCGCCAGCAGCCAAGATCGTCGAGGACAGGGGGCGCTTGAGCAGTACTTC
cdr3_aa: CASSQDRRGQGALEQYF
d_call: TRBD1
j_call: TRBJ2-7
clone_size: -
v_call: TRBV4-1

cdr3_nt: TGTGCCAGCCGCTTAGGGTCCGGGACAGGGTCGAACACTGCAGCTTTCTTT
cdr3_aa: CASRLGSGTGSNTAAFF
d_call: TRBD1
j_call: TRBJ1-1
clone_size: -
v_call: TRBV11-2

cdr3_nt: TGTGCCAGCAGCCCCATTTCGGGGGGAGATACCACGTACTTC
cdr3_aa: CASSPISGGDTTYF
d_call: TRBD2
j_call: TRBJ2-5
clone_size: -
v_call: TRBV7-9

cdr3_nt: TGTGCCAGCAGCCAAGGACAGGGTCTAAGGACCGGGGAGCTGTTTTTT
cdr3_aa: CASSQGQGLRTGELFF
d_call: TRBD1
j_call: TRBJ2-2
clone_size: -
v_call: TRBV5-5

cdr3_nt: TGTGCCAGCACCTCAGTGGGGGTGGGGTATAATTCACCCCTCCACTTT
cdr3_aa: CASTSVGVGYNSPLHF
d_call: -
j_call: TRBJ1-6
clone_size: many
v_call: TRBV28

cdr3_nt: TGTGCCAGTAGTATAGGGCAGACCGACCATGGCTACACCTTC
cdr3_aa: CASSIGQTDHGYTF
d_call: -
j_call: TRBJ1-2
clone_size: -
v_call: TRBV19

cdr3_nt: TGTGCCAGCAGTGCAAGGCCAGGGAACACCGGGGAGCTGTTTTTT
cdr3_aa: CASSARPGNTGELFF
d_call: -
j_call: TRBJ2-2
clone_size: few
v_call: TRBV6-5

cdr3_nt: TGTGCCAGCAGCGTTGGGACTACGTACAATGAGCAGTTCTTC
cdr3_aa: CASSVGTTYNEQFF
d_call: TRBD2
j_call: TRBJ2-1
clone_size: -
v_call: TRBV7-9

cdr3_nt: TGTGCCAGCACCGCTGGACAGGGCCATCCCCCCAACTATGGCTACACCTTC
cdr3_aa: CASTAGQGHPPNYGYTF
d_call: TRBD1
j_call: TRBJ1-2
clone_size: -
v_call: TRBV12-3/TRBV12-4

cdr3_nt: TGTGCCAGCAGTTACTCGAGTAATCTGAGGCTTTGGGGCTACACCTTC
cdr3_aa: CASSYSSNLRLWGYTF
d_call: -
j_call: TRBJ1-2
clone_size: many
v_call: TRBV6-5

cdr3_nt: TGTGCCAGCAGTGACCCTAGGCTTTGGGGGGAGGAAAAACTGTTTTTT
cdr3_aa: CASSDPRLWGEEKLFF
d_call: -
j_call: TRBJ1-4
clone_size: few
v_call: TRBV12-3/TRBV12-4